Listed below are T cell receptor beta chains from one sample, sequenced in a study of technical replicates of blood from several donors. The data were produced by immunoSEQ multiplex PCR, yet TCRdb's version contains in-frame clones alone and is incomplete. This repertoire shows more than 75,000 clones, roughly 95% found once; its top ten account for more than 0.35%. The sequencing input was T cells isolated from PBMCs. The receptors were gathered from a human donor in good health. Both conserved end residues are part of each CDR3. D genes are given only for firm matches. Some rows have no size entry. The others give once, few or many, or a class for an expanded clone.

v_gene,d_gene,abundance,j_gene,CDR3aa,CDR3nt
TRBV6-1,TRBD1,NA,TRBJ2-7,CASSEGWDRIYEQYF,TGTGCCAGCAGTGAGGGATGGGACAGAATCTACGAGCAGTACTTC
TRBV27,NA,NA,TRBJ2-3,CASSPILGHLDTQYF,TGTGCCAGCAGTCCGATTTTGGGACACCTGGATACGCAGTATTTT
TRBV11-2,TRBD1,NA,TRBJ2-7,CASSEFRDRPYEQYF,TGTGCCAGCAGCGAATTCCGGGACAGGCCCTACGAGCAGTACTTC
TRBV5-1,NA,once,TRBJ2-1,CASSLNTGTLYNEQFF,TGCGCCAGCAGCTTAAACACCGGGACACTCTACAATGAGCAGTTCTTC
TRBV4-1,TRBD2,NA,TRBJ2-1,CASSQEIIGGRSEQFF,TGCGCCAGCAGCCAAGAAATTATTGGCGGGAGAAGTGAGCAGTTCTTC
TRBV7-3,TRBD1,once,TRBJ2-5,CASSPDGQGRETQYF,TGTGCCAGCAGCCCCGACGGACAGGGACGAGAGACCCAGTACTTC
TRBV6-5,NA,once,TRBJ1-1,CASSWDSPTYTEAFF,TGTGCCAGCAGTTGGGACTCTCCCACCTACACTGAAGCTTTCTTT
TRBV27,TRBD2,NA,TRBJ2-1,CASTKLLRREQTYNEQFF,TGTGCCAGCACCAAACTCCTCCGGCGGGAGCAAACCTACAATGAGCAGTTCTTC
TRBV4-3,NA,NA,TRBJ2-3,CASSQGDWLSTDTQYF,TGCGCCAGCAGCCAAGGGGACTGGCTTAGCACAGATACGCAGTATTTT
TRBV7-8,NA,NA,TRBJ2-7,CASSGSGQNYEQYF,TGTGCCAGCAGCGGATCCGGACAGAACTACGAGCAGTACTTC
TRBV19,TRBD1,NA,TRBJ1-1,CASTSTGGRTEAFF,TGTGCCAGTACTTCGACAGGGGGAAGAACTGAAGCTTTCTTT
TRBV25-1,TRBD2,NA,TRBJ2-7,CASSLYGTSGRWVQYF,TGTGCCAGCAGCCTTTACGGGACTAGCGGGAGATGGGTGCAGTACTTC
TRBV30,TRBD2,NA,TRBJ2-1,CAWSVPTSGVNEQFF,TGTGCCTGGAGTGTACCAACTAGCGGGGTCAATGAGCAGTTCTTC
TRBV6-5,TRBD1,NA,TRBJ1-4,CASSGTGTNEKLFF,TGTGCCAGTTCGGGGACAGGGACTAATGAAAAACTGTTTTTT
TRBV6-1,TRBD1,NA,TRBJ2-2,CASSGDREFTGELFF,TGTGCCAGCAGCGGGGACAGGGAATTCACCGGGGAGCTGTTTTTT
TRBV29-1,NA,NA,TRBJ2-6,CSVYHSGANVLTF,TGCAGCGTTTATCACTCAGGGGCCAACGTCCTGACTTTC
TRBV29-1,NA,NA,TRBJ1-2,CSVDLGGGYGYTF,TGCAGCGTTGACTTGGGGGGGGGATATGGCTACACCTTC
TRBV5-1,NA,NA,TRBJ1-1,CASSLGQMNTEAFF,TGCGCCAGCAGCTTGGGACAGATGAACACTGAAGCTTTCTTT
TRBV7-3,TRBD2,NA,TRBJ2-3,CASSSGLAGATDTQYF,TGTGCCAGCAGCTCAGGACTAGCGGGAGCGACAGATACGCAGTATTTT
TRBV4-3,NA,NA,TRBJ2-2,CASSQERLFTGELFF,TGCGCCAGCAGCCAAGAGAGACTCTTCACCGGGGAGCTGTTTTTT
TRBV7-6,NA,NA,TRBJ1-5,CASSLAIGTGPNQPQHF,TGTGCCAGCAGCTTAGCGATAGGAACAGGGCCTAATCAGCCCCAGCATTTT
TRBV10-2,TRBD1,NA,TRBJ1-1,CASSESKTGEQAFF,TGCGCCAGCAGTGAGTCCAAAACAGGGGAACAAGCTTTCTTT
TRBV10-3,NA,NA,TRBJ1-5,CAISESFSEWGDQPQHF,TGTGCCATCAGTGAGTCCTTCTCTGAGTGGGGCGATCAGCCCCAGCATTTT
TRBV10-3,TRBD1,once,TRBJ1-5,CAISRGTEPNQPQHF,TGTGCCATCAGTCGCGGGACAGAACCTAATCAGCCCCAGCATTTT
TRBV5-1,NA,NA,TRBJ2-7,CASSVQGASGTYEQYF,TGCGCCAGCAGCGTGCAGGGGGCTAGCGGTACCTACGAGCAGTACTTC
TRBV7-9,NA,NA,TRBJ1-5,CASSLGPREPQHF,TGTGCCAGCAGCTTAGGACCTAGAGAGCCCCAGCATTTT
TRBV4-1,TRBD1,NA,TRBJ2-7,CASSLRRDSSYEQYF,TGCGCCAGCAGCCTCAGACGGGACAGTTCCTACGAGCAGTACTTC
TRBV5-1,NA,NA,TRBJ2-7,CASSPERRVAYEQYF,TGCGCCAGCAGCCCCGAAAGGCGGGTCGCCTACGAGCAGTACTTC
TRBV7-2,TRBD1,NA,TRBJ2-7,CASSLGQGNEQYF,TGTGCCAGCAGCTTAGGACAGGGAAACGAGCAGTACTTC
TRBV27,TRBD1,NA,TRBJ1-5,CASSMNRGRGNQPQHF,TGTGCCAGCAGTATGAACAGGGGGCGAGGCAATCAGCCCCAGCATTTT
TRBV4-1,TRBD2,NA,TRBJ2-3,CASSQGRRGRVTDTQYF,TGCGCCAGCAGCCAAGGGCGACGCGGGAGGGTCACAGATACGCAGTATTTT
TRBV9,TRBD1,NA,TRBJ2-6,CASSEDRALSGANVLTF,TGTGCCAGCAGCGAGGACAGGGCTCTCTCTGGGGCCAACGTCCTGACTTTC
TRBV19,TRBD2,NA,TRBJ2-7,CASSTPGLAGEIYEQYF,TGTGCCAGTAGTACACCGGGACTAGCGGGAGAAATCTACGAGCAGTACTTC
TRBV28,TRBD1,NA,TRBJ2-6,CASSAPGGGAGANVLTF,TGTGCCAGCAGTGCCCCAGGGGGTGGTGCTGGGGCCAACGTCCTGACTTTC
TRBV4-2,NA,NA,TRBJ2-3,CASSQGTSTDTQYF,TGTGCCAGCAGCCAAGGGACTAGCACAGATACGCAGTATTTT
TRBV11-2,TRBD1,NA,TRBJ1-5,CASSSDRDSQPQHF,TGTGCCAGCAGTTCTGACAGGGACAGTCAGCCCCAGCATTTT
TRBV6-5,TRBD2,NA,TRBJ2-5,CASSYSGGPTETQYF,TGTGCCAGCAGTTATTCGGGAGGCCCTACGGAGACCCAGTACTTC
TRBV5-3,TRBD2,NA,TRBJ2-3,CARSLGGRAHEGDTQYF,TGTGCCAGAAGCTTGGGAGGGAGGGCCCACGAGGGAGATACGCAGTATTTT
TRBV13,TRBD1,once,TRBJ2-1,CASSSYTTGTGMNEQFF,TGTGCCAGCAGCTCATACACGACCGGGACAGGGATGAATGAGCAGTTCTTC
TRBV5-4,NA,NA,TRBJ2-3,CASSLDGGSSTDTQYF,TGTGCCAGCAGCTTGGATGGCGGATCTAGCACAGATACGCAGTATTTT
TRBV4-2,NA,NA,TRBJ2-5,CASSRQRQETQYF,TGTGCCAGCAGCCGCCAGCGACAAGAGACCCAGTACTTC
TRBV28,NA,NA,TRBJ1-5,CASTLDQGYSNQPQHF,TGTGCCAGCACCTTGGATCAGGGTTATAGCAATCAGCCCCAGCATTTT